Reported below is one T cell receptor beta chain. Its antigen remains unknown. ViraFEST assay sequencing came after antigen-specific CD4+ T cells were expanded with viral peptide pools. Subsequent to a culture period of more than 9 days, CD4+ T cells were isolated. Vaccine recipients lacked prior SARS-CoV-2 infection and had negative nucleocapsid antibodies. Clones were sequenced by immunoSEQ multiplex PCR, and TCRdb holds only the in-frame ones, with some missing. Of tens of thousands of clones in the sample, about 76% were seen once. These data belong to a study of vaccination effects on CD4 cells after COVID-19. The V gene's germline CDR1 is SGHNT and CDR2 YYREEE (reference sequence). This CDR3 region has 16 residues. The V gene end was trimmed by 4 bases and the J gene end by 8 bases; junction bases not matched to a gene: 11.

The chain carries TRBV5-4 and TRBJ2-1, with 11 bases fitting TRBD2. This TCR derives from a human donor who received a COVID-19 vaccine. The source was CD4+ T cells from PBMCs cultured with SARS-CoV-2 spike peptides, collected before COVID-19 vaccination. In DNA, the CDR3 is TGTGCCAGCAGCCCTAGACTAGCGGGGAGTAGCGATGAGCAGTTCTTC. This sequence encodes CASSPRLAGSSDEQFF. The full variable domain, completed using reference TRBV5-4 and TRBJ2-1, is ETGVTQSPTHLIKTRGQQVTLRCSSQSGHNTVSWYQQALGQGPQFIFQYYREEENGRGNFPPRFSGLQFPNYSSELNVNALELDDSALYLCASSPRLAGSSDEQFFGPGTRLTVL.